Given below is one T cell receptor (beta chain) in context. This entry belongs to a study of blood T cell repertoires in COVID-19. Germline CDR1 is LNHNV and CDR2 is YYDKDF (reference sequence). The CDR3 is made up of 15 amino acids. The junction had 7 bases not matched to a gene; V was cut back by 4 bases and J by 6 bases. Method: immunoSEQ multiplex PCR; TCRdb's copy keeps in-frame clones and lacks some. The table records 100,000 to 150,000 clones, roughly four fifths of them present only once. The V and J genes are TRBV15 and TRBJ2-7; TRBD2 matches at 12 bases. The TCR was taken from a man between 60 and 75 years old with acute or convalescent COVID-19. Sample: peripheral blood. CDR3 sequence: CATSNPPSGRGEQYF. CDR3 DNA sequence: TGTGCCACCAGCAATCCGCCTAGCGGGAGGGGCGAGCAGTACTTC.